The clone carrying this TCR beta chain has ten or more counts. V was trimmed by 6 bases and J by 6 bases, leaving 12 bases between them. CDR1 DFQATT and CDR2 SNEGSKA come from the germline V gene (reference sequence). The CDR3 is 11 amino acids. These data originate in a study of Graves' ophthalmopathy and Graves' hyperthyroidism. On the study more broadly: Pretreatment peripheral blood was obtained at initial diagnosis.

Amplification of TCR beta CDR3 regions used RNA transcripts. After a first-round RT-PCR with HTBI primers, a second-round multiplex PCR was run. TCRdb re-called the multiplex PCR reads with MiXCR, one entry per CDR3 protein. The sample lists about 700,000 distinct CDR3 sequences, roughly two fifths occurring once. This TCR was sampled from an adult man with Graves' ophthalmopathy. The chain is built from TRBV20-1 and TRBJ2-7; D call uncertain. The sequenced material came from peripheral blood. CDR3 residues: CSATPSGEQYF. DNA of the CDR3: TGCAGTGCCACACCGAGTGGCGAGCAGTACTTC.